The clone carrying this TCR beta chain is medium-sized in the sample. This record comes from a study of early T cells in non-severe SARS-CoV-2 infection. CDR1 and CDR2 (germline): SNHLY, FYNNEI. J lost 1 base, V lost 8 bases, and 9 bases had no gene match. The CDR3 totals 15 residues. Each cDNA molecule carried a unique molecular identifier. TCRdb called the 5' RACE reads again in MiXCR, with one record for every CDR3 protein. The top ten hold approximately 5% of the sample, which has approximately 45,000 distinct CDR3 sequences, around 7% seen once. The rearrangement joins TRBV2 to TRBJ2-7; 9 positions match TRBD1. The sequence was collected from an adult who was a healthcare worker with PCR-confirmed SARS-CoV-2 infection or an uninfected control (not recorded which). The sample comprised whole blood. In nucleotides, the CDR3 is TGTGCCAGCGGTACAGGGGGCCGCCGTTCCTACGAGCAGTACTTC. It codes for CASGTGGRRSYEQYF.